Listed here is a single T cell receptor (beta chain). This specimen comes from a study of blood T cell repertoires in COVID-19. In the source study's methods: Reference gene primer amplification gave nucleated cell count estimates. Only in-frame clones appear in the TCRdb table, and some are missing; sequencing was by immunoSEQ multiplex PCR. The V and J calls and clone size are taken from that table; D and trimming were inferred from the DNA. The sample shows about 170,000 clones, around three quarters of them seen only once. The CDR3 is 15 residues long. With 5 bases removed from V and 2 bases from J, the gap between germline ends came to 17 bases. CDR1 and CDR2 (germline): SGHNT, YYREEE (reference sequence). Individuals drawn from around 25 US areas were about 18 to 100 years old.

The sequenced sample consisted of PBMCs or T cells enriched from blood (not recorded which). The chain joins TRBV5-4 to TRBJ2-7; D is perhaps TRBD2 (6 bases). The sequence was collected from a woman aged 65 to 85 in a cohort exposed to, infected with or recovered from COVID-19 (not recorded which). CDR3 sequence (DNA): TGTGCCAGCAGTCGGGGAGGAGGGGAGGCCTACGAGCAGTACTTC. This codes for CASSRGGGEAYEQYF.